This T cell receptor beta chain derives from a study of beta chain features in type 1 diabetes. V gave up 5 bases and J gave up 6 bases; unmatched junction bases: 10. There are 16 residues in the CDR3. Germline-derived CDR1 and CDR2 are MNHEY and SMNVEV (reference sequence). Purity above 95% was achieved in all sorted populations. The investigators reverse transcribed all of the isolated RNA, so they sequenced expressed TCRB transcripts. Averages about a million reads characterized the stem cell-like memory T cell samples. Sequencing used immunoSEQ multiplex PCR; TCRdb keeps in-frame clones, though not all of them. Altogether about 110,000 clones are present, almost 40% being singletons, with the ten largest covering over 0.05%. Details on this clone: Its antigen is undetermined.

Whole-study findings and limits: A closer apparent resemblance between naive, central memory and Treg TCRB repertoires was seen in patients than in healthy donors. Shortening of TCRB CDR3s, moderate but significant, appeared in all four CD4+ subsets of Type 1 diabetes patients.

The rearrangement links TRBV27 to TRBJ2-1; 10 nucleotides match TRBD2. Sequencing was carried out using stem cell memory CD4+ T cells from blood. This receptor was taken from a young woman in good health. DNA of the CDR3: TGTGCCAGCAGTCCCTTATCCAGCGGGAGGGCCAATGAGCAGTTCTTC. Amino acids: CASSPLSSGRANEQFF.